What follows describes a single T cell receptor beta chain. Germline loops: CDR1 SEHNR, CDR2 FQNEAQ (reference sequence). There are 14 residues in the CDR3. Trimming at V came to 4 bases and at J to 6 bases, leaving 6 bases not matched to a gene. The data stem from a study of blood T cell repertoires in COVID-19. Study background: The analysed material was cDNA or gDNA that came from T cells, B-cell-depleted T cells, or PBMCs.

Source study methods: Counts of nucleated cells, estimated from reference gene primer amplification, were obtained. The data were produced by immunoSEQ multiplex PCR, yet TCRdb's version contains in-frame clones alone and is incomplete. D and trimming were read from the DNA, whereas the V and J calls and clone size are those reported in that table. The data hold about 82,000 clones, with about 85% observed a single time. The specimen was peripheral blood. The TCR was taken from a man older than 75 with active or convalescent COVID-19. The chain employs TRBV7-9 and TRBJ2-7; 10 bases fit TRBD1. The CDR3 nucleotides are TGTGCCAGCAGCTCGCCGGGACAGGGGAGCGAGCAGTACGTC. Translated: CASSSPGQGSEQYV.